Listed here are 18 T cell receptor beta chains from one sample, sequenced in a study of blood T cell repertoires in COVID-19. Sequenced by immunoSEQ multiplex PCR; TCRdb stores in-frame clones only, minus some. The table records tens of thousands of clones, roughly 83% of them present only once. Sequencing input: peripheral blood. These receptors all come from a woman aged 55-75 years with acute or convalescent COVID-19.

This chain connects TRBV2 to TRBJ2-2, with D perhaps TRBD2 (5 bases). In germline, CDR1 is SNHLY, CDR2 FYNNEI. Trimming took off 2 bases at V and 0 bases at J, with 7 bases between the two ends. The CDR3 covers 15 residues. The CDR3: CASSESGTNTGELFF. In nucleotides, the CDR3 is TGTGCCAGCAGTGAATCCGGGACGAACACCGGGGAGCTGTTTTTT.

The chain couples TRBV6-4 to TRBJ2-2; D remains ambiguous. Germline loops: CDR1 MRHNA, CDR2 SNTAGT. Trimming cost V 0 bases and J 2 bases, with 4 bases left between them. This CDR3 is built from 14 residues. CDR3 protein: CASSDSTNTGELFF. The CDR3 region has the DNA TGTGCCAGCAGTGACTCGACTAACACCGGGGAGCTGTTTTTT.

The rearrangement links TRBV19 to TRBJ2-1; TRBD2 aligns across 8 bases. The V and J ends lost 3 bases and 4 bases, in that order; junction bases with no gene match: 8. Per germline, CDR1 LNHDA and CDR2 SQIVND (reference sequence). This CDR3 comprises 16 residues. The CDR3 is CASSISGLAKYNEQFF. CDR3 nucleotides: TGTGCCAGTAGTATCAGTGGACTAGCAAAATACAATGAGCAGTTCTTC.

This clone was seen a single time. The chain carries TRBV9 and TRBJ2-1, with 11 bases fitting TRBD2. The CDR3 is made up of 17 amino acids. CDR1 is SGDLS, CDR2 YYNGEE, per germline. The V gene end was trimmed by 4 bases and the J gene end by 5 bases; junction bases not matched to a gene: 11. CDR3 loop: CASSPHPGTSGDNEQFF. The CDR3 DNA sequence: TGTGCCAGCAGCCCCCATCCCGGGACTAGCGGTGACAATGAGCAGTTCTTC.

The chain is built from TRBV6-5 and TRBJ2-7; 14 bases map to TRBD2. Per the germline V gene, CDR1 is MNHEY and CDR2 is SVGAGI. The CDR3 is 15 residues long. V shed 6 bases and J 3 bases; nucleotides not matched to a gene: 4. DNA of the CDR3: TGTGCCAGCAGCCCCGGGACTAGCGGGAGCTACGAGCAGTACTTC. It yields the protein CASSPGTSGSYEQYF.

This clone has only one observation. This chain connects TRBV27 to TRBJ1-6; 8 bases line up with TRBD1. Germline loops: CDR1 MNHEY, CDR2 SMNVEV (reference sequence). The CDR3 runs 16 residues. With 6 bases clipped from V and 7 bases from J, the junction kept 11 bases outside the gene matches. This chain's CDR3 is CASRRLTGALNSPLHF. The CDR3 nucleotides are TGTGCCAGCAGACGCCTGACAGGGGCCTTAAATTCACCCCTCCACTTT.

The J gene is TRBJ2-5, the V gene TRBV2, with D perhaps matching TRBD2 (6 bases). Trimming cost V 9 bases and J 5 bases, with 10 bases left between them. This CDR3 spans 11 amino acids. The germline V gene has CDR1 SNHLY and CDR2 FYNNEI. CDR3 coding DNA: TGTGCCAGTGCTAGCGCTGAGACCCAGTACTTC. Translated: CASASAETQYF.

There are a few counts of this clone. This chain connects TRBV2 to TRBJ1-1, with 8 nucleotides matching TRBD1. Germline CDR1 reads SNHLY; CDR2 reads FYNNEI. J lost 4 bases, V lost 1 base, and 2 bases had no gene match. The CDR3 has 14 residues. Here the CDR3 reads CASSEDRGSTEAFF. DNA of the CDR3: TGTGCCAGCAGTGAAGACAGGGGGAGCACTGAAGCTTTCTTT.

This chain uses TRBV3-1 (or the pseudogene TRBV3-2) with TRBJ2-3; tentatively, D is TRBD1 (6 bases). Germline assignment: CDR1 LGHDT and CDR2 YNNKEL (reference sequence). The CDR3 sequence is 14 residues long. The germline V and J ends were trimmed by 4 bases and 2 bases, with 10 bases remaining between them. CDR3 nucleotides: TGTGCCAGCAGCCCAAGACAGGCCACAGATACGCAGTATTTT. Translating it yields CASSPRQATDTQYF.

V is TRBV4-1 and J is TRBJ1-6; no firm D call. Germline-derived CDR1 and CDR2 are MGHRA and YSYEKL. The CDR3 runs 12 residues. Trimming removed 3 bases at V and 12 bases at J, with 9 bases between. This CDR3 is CASSQAVGPLHF. CDR3 in DNA: TGCGCCAGCAGCCAGGCAGTTGGACCCCTCCACTTT.

The rearrangement joins TRBV2 to TRBJ1-1; 10 positions agree with TRBD1. Germline CDR1 is SNHLY and CDR2 is FYNNEI. With V trimmed by 6 bases and J by 4 bases, 5 bases remained unmatched. CDR3 length: 14 residues. CDR3 in amino acids: CASRDWDRGTEAFF. The CDR3 nucleotides read TGTGCCAGCAGGGACTGGGACAGGGGCACTGAAGCTTTCTTT.

The chain combines TRBV30 with TRBJ2-7; 9 positions match TRBD1. The V segment lost 6 bases and the J segment 4 bases; nucleotides outside the gene matches: 4. The CDR3 runs to 12 residues. Germline-derived CDR1 and CDR2 are GTSNPN and SVGIG (reference sequence). CDR3 DNA sequence: TGTGCCTGCCGGACAGGGGTTTACGAGCAGTACTTC. Its translation: CACRTGVYEQYF.

This rearrangement joins TRBV6-2 or TRBV6-3 to TRBJ2-7; D unresolved. The CDR3 is 16 residues long. The germline V gene has CDR1 MNHEY and CDR2 SVGEGT. Trimming left V 0 bases short and J 9 bases short, with 21 bases between. The CDR3 spells CASSYSLSDTLWVQYF. The CDR3 DNA reads TGTGCCAGCAGTTACTCTCTGTCCGACACATTATGGGTGCAGTACTTC.

CDR3 sequence reads: CASSPIGGRDYYEQYF. In nucleotides, the CDR3 is TGTGCCAGCAGCCCTATCGGCGGGAGGGACTACTACGAGCAGTACTTC. The chain couples TRBV11-2 to TRBJ2-7; 9 bases agree with TRBD2. Unmatched junction bases numbered 11, after V lost 5 bases and J lost 3 bases. The CDR3 has 16 amino acids. Germline V gene lookup returns CDR1 SGHAT and CDR2 FQNNGV.

The genes are TRBV6-1 and TRBJ2-5, with 8 bases matching TRBD2. Losses at the gene ends were 1 base for V and 1 base for J; bases not matched to a gene: 8. The CDR3 is made up of 17 amino acids. Per the germline V gene, CDR1 is MNHNS and CDR2 is SASEGT. The CDR3 DNA sequence: TGTGCCAGCAGTGAAGAGGGTAGCGGGGCTCTCCAAGAGACCCAGTACTTC. It specifies CASSEEGSGALQETQYF.

The chain carries TRBV5-1 and TRBJ1-4, with TRBD1 matching 7 bases. Germline V gene data show CDR1 as SGHRS and CDR2 as YFSETQ. Trimming cost V 0 bases and J 0 bases; bases outside gene matches: 5. The CDR3 runs to 17 residues. CDR3 sequence reads: CASSLGGRGTTNEKLFF. Written as DNA, the CDR3 is TGCGCCAGCAGCTTGGGGGGCAGGGGGACAACTAATGAAAAACTGTTTTTT. Full variable domain (outside the CDR3, taken from reference TRBV5-1 and TRBJ1-4): KAGVTQTPRYLIKTRGQQVTLSCSPISGHRSVSWYQQTPGQGLQFLFEYFSETQRNKGNFPGRFSGRQFSNSRSEMNVSTLELGDSALYLCASSLGGRGTTNEKLFFGSGTQLSVL.

This sequence joins TRBV9 and TRBJ2-1; 8 bases align to TRBD1. Germline CDR1 is SGDLS and CDR2 is YYNGEE. This CDR3 has 15 amino acids. Losses at the gene ends were 0 bases for V and 8 bases for J; bases not matched to a gene: 7. CDR3 nucleotides: TGTGCCAGCAGCGTAGGGCAGGGGGCTTATCATGAGCAGTTCTTC. Its translation is CASSVGQGAYHEQFF.

The chain recombines TRBV10-2 with TRBJ2-5, with unresolved D. The length of the CDR3 is 14 residues. Germline V gene data show CDR1 as WSHSY and CDR2 as SAAADI. V was trimmed by 3 bases and J by 1 base, leaving 9 bases between them. Written as DNA, the CDR3 is TGCGCCAGCAGTGAACGTCGACTCCAAGAGACCCAGTACTTC. This sequence encodes CASSERRLQETQYF.